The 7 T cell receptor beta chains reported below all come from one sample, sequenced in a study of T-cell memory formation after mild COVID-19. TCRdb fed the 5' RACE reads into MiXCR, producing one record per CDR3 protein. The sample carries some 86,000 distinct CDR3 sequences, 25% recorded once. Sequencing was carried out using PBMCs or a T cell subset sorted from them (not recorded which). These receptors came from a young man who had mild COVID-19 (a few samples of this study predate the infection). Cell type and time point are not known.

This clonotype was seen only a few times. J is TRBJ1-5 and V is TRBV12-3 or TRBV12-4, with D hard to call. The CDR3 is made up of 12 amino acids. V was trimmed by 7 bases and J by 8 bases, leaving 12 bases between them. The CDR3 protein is CASNAPGEPQHF. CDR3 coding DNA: TGTGCCAGCAACGCACCGGGCGAGCCCCAGCATTTT.

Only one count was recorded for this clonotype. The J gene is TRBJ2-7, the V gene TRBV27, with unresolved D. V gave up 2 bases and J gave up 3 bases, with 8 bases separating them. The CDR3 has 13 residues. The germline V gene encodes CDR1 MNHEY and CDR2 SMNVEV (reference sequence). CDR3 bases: TGTGCCAGCAGTTTAAGGCTAGGCTACGAGCAGTACGTC. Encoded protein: CASSLRLGYEQYV.

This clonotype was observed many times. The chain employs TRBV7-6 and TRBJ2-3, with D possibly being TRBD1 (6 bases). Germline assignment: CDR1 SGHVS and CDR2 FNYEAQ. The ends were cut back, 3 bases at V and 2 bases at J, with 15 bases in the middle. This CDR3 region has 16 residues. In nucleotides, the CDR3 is TGTGCCAGCAGCTTTACGGGTAGGGGGTACACAGATACGCAGTATTTT. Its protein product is CASSFTGRGYTDTQYF.

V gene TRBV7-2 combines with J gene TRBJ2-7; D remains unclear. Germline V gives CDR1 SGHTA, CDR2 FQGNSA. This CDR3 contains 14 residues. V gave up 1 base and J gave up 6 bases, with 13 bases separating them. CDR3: CASSLGGTFSEQYV. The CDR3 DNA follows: TGTGCCAGCAGCTTAGGTGGCACATTCAGCGAGCAGTACGTC.

CDR3 in DNA: TGTGCCAGCAGTCGCGGGACCAGCCCCTACAATGAGCAGTTCTTC. Translation gives CASSRGTSPYNEQFF. This chain uses TRBV27 with TRBJ2-1; the D gene is possibly TRBD2 (6 bases). Germline CDR1 and CDR2: MNHEY and SMNVEV (reference sequence). The V and J ends lost 5 bases and 2 bases respectively, with 13 bases between them. CDR3 length: 15 residues.

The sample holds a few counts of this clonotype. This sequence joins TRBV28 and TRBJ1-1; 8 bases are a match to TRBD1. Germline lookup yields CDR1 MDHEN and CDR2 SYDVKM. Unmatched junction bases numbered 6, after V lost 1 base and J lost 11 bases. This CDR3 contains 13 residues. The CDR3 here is CASSLYGTGGAFF. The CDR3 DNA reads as TGTGCCAGCAGTTTATATGGGACAGGTGGGGCTTTCTTT.

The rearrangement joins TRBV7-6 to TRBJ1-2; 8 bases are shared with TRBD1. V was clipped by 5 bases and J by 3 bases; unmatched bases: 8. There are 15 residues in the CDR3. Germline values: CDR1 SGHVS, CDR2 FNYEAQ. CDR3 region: CASSPSGGADYGYTF. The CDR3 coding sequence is TGTGCCAGCAGCCCATCAGGGGGCGCCGACTATGGCTACACCTTC.